Following are 22 T cell receptor beta chains from one sample sequenced in a study of T cells in Graves' hyperthyroidism and ophthalmopathy. RNA transcripts yielded amplified TCR beta CDR3 regions. Carried out on the TCR CDR3, a first-round RT-PCR used the HTBI primer set. TCRdb re-called the multiplex PCR reads with MiXCR, one entry per CDR3 protein. The repertoire holds approximately 700,000 distinct CDR3 sequences, with about a sixth as singletons. The specimen sequenced was blood. All receptors come from a man aged 18 to 29 with Graves' hyperthyroidism.

The chain couples TRBV6-1 to TRBJ2-5; 7 bases are a match to TRBD2. J gave up 3 bases and V 2 bases, and 6 bases lay outside the gene matches. The length of the CDR3 is 15 residues. CDR1 is MNHNS, CDR2 SASEGT, per germline. The CDR3 coding sequence is TGTGCCAGCAGTGAAAGTGTGGGGGGGGAAGAGACCCAGTACTTC. Translating it yields CASSESVGGEETQYF.

This clonotype has more than one count but fewer than ten. The chain employs TRBV12-3 or TRBV12-4 and TRBJ1-2; D gene unclear. V gave up 5 bases and J gave up 2 bases, with 18 bases separating them. CDR3 length equals 16 residues. In nucleotides, the CDR3 is TGTGCCAGCAGTCCCCGCCGTCCACAGACCAACTATGGCTACACCTTC. As protein: CASSPRRPQTNYGYTF.

Ten or more counts support this clonotype. The V gene is TRBV24-1, the J gene TRBJ2-3; perhaps D is TRBD1 or TRBD2 (6 bases each). The germline gives CDR1 KGHDR, CDR2 SFDVKD. Trimming took off 4 bases at V and 0 bases at J, with 16 bases between the two ends. There are 17 residues in the CDR3. As DNA, the CDR3 is TGTGCCACCAGTGAGGAGGGGGTGCGGGCTAGCACAGATACGCAGTATTTT. Translating gives CATSEEGVRASTDTQYF.

A note on this clonotype: A much larger clone is a single base away; this may be a read error. CDR3 in amino acids: CASRSVGGVEGKLFF. DNA of the CDR3: TGTGCCAGCAGGTCCGTGGGGGGCGTGGAGGGAAAACTGTTTTTT. The rearrangement joins TRBV12-3 or TRBV12-4 to TRBJ1-4, with D perhaps matching TRBD1 (6 bases). With 6 bases removed from V and 10 bases from J, the gap between germline ends came to 21 bases. The CDR3 length is 15 residues.

The chain carries TRBV11-2 and TRBJ2-1, with D possibly matching TRBD2 (5 bases). CDR1 is SGHAT, CDR2 FQNNGV, per germline. With 6 bases removed from V and 2 bases from J, the gap between germline ends came to 14 bases. The CDR3 sequence is 15 residues long. The CDR3 DNA reads TGTGCCAGCAGTGTCCGGGGTTACCCCTACAATGAGCAGTTCTTC. This sequence encodes CASSVRGYPYNEQFF.

There are a few counts of this clonotype. The chain carries TRBV11-2 and TRBJ2-2; no clear D gene. The germline V and J ends were trimmed by 2 bases and 0 bases, with 7 bases remaining between them. Germline assignment: CDR1 SGHAT and CDR2 FQNNGV. The CDR3 sequence is 15 residues long. CDR3 sequence reads: CASSLNGPNTGELFF. CDR3 coding DNA: TGTGCCAGCAGCTTAAACGGGCCGAACACCGGGGAGCTGTTTTTT.

The chain is built from TRBV28 and TRBJ1-4; tentatively, D is TRBD1 (5 bases). Trimming stripped 6 bases from V and 8 bases from J, with 16 bases between. The CDR3 runs 14 residues. CDR1 and CDR2 from the germline V gene are MDHEN and SYDVKM. The CDR3 region is CASSPGPLGEKLFF. CDR3 DNA: TGTGCCAGCAGCCCGGGACCCCTCGGGGAAAAACTGTTTTTT.

This clonotype has ten or more counts. V usage is TRBV27 and J usage is TRBJ2-1; TRBD2 matches at 10 bases. Germline CDR1 MNHEY, CDR2 SMNVEV (reference sequence). The V gene end was trimmed by 2 bases and the J gene end by 8 bases; junction bases not matched to a gene: 3. This CDR3 spans 14 amino acids. This CDR3 is CASSLTSGIDEQFF. The CDR3 region has the DNA TGTGCCAGCAGTTTAACTAGCGGGATCGATGAGCAGTTCTTC.

This clonotype was observed many times. This chain links TRBV28 with TRBJ2-5; 10 bases align to TRBD2. With 5 bases clipped from V and 3 bases from J, the junction kept 15 bases outside the gene matches. The germline CDR1 and CDR2 sequences are MDHEN and SYDVKM. The CDR3 loop spans 18 amino acids. The CDR3 reads CASSPAGTSALREETQYF. The CDR3, as DNA: TGTGCCAGCAGTCCGGCCGGGACTAGCGCTTTGAGGGAAGAGACCCAGTACTTC.

This clonotype was recorded at least ten times. The V and J genes are TRBV28 and TRBJ2-5, with D tentatively TRBD1 (7 bases). The V end lost 2 bases, the J end lost 4 bases, and 20 bases lay between the germline ends. CDR1 is MDHEN and CDR2 is SYDVKM in the germline V gene. This CDR3 contains 17 residues. CDR3 bases: TGTGCCAGCAGTTTAGCACCAGGGGGAGGTGGTAGAGAGACCCAGTACTTC. Protein product: CASSLAPGGGGRETQYF.

The V and J genes are TRBV7-9 and TRBJ2-1; D may be TRBD2 (6 bases). CDR3 length: 13 amino acids. The V and J ends lost 7 bases and 9 bases respectively, with 16 bases between them. Germline V lookup: CDR1 SEHNR, CDR2 FQNEAQ (reference sequence). The CDR3, as DNA: TGTGCCAGCACCCTCGGGAGCGCGGGTGAGCAGTTCTTC. This sequence encodes CASTLGSAGEQFF.

The CDR3 bases are TGCAGTGCTAGAGGCCTCGGGACCAACCATCACGGGGAGCTGTTTTTT. Residues: CSARGLGTNHHGELFF. This chain links TRBV20-1 with TRBJ2-2; D may match TRBD1 or TRBD2 (5 bases each). V was clipped by 1 base and J by 7 bases, with 19 bases between them. Germline V gives CDR1 DFQATT, CDR2 SNEGSKA (reference sequence). CDR3 length: 16 residues.

To note about this clonotype: The junction departs from germline at one end; a sequencing error may be responsible. The gene calls are TRBV5-1 and TRBJ2-1; the D gene could be TRBD1 or TRBD2 (6 bases each). The CDR3 runs to 14 residues. CDR1 and CDR2 (germline): SGHRS, YFSETQ. The chain's CDR3 is CASSVGGPVGEQFF. In DNA form, the CDR3 reads TGTGCCAGCAGCGTGGGGGGCCCCGTGGGTGAGCAGTTCTTC.

V is TRBV5-5 and J is TRBJ2-1, with no clear D. V lost 4 bases and J 0 bases, leaving 11 bases between the germline ends. The CDR3 is 15 amino acids. CDR1 is SGHKS, CDR2 YYEKEE, per germline (reference sequence). The CDR3: CASSVSRTSYNEQFF. In DNA form, the CDR3 reads TGTGCCAGCAGCGTTAGCAGGACCTCCTACAATGAGCAGTTCTTC.

This clonotype has ten or more counts. The chain has TRBV28 and TRBJ2-1; tentatively, D is TRBD2 (5 bases). CDR1 MDHEN and CDR2 SYDVKM come from the germline V gene. The CDR3 has 12 residues. Trimming stripped 7 bases from V and 9 bases from J, with 13 bases between. CDR3 sequence reads: CASTLGSSEQFF. In DNA form, the CDR3 reads TGTGCCAGCACCCTAGGGAGTAGTGAGCAGTTCTTC.

This clonotype was seen at least ten times. V and J are TRBV6-2 or TRBV6-3 and TRBJ2-3; no firm D call. V lost 5 bases to trimming and J lost 3 bases, with 15 bases between them. The CDR3 is 15 residues long. Germline assignment: CDR1 MNHEY and CDR2 SVGEGT. This chain's CDR3 is CASSKAQIETDTQYF. The CDR3 nucleotides read TGTGCCAGCAGTAAAGCCCAGATTGAGACAGATACGCAGTATTTT.

The chain recombines TRBV11-3 with TRBJ1-1, with a weak D call TRBD1 (6 bases). The CDR3 is 13 amino acids. Germline V gives CDR1 SGHNT, CDR2 YENEEA. Trimming took 8 bases from V and 3 from J, leaving 13 bases between them. The DNA for the CDR3 is TGTGCCAGCGGCGCAAGGACAGACACTGAAGCTTTCTTT. It encodes CASGARTDTEAFF.

The J gene is TRBJ2-3, the V gene TRBV29-1; no clear D gene. The V and J ends lost 4 bases and 0 bases respectively, with 11 bases between them. Germline CDR1 and CDR2: SQVTM and ANQGSEA. This CDR3 comprises 14 residues. In nucleotides, the CDR3 is TGCAGCGTTGGAGGATACGCTAGCACAGATACGCAGTATTTT. Its translation is CSVGGYASTDTQYF.

There are a few counts of this clonotype. V gene TRBV5-5 combines with J gene TRBJ2-1; TRBD1 matches at 9 bases. The CDR3 runs 16 residues. V dropped 3 bases and J dropped 7; count of bases not matched to a gene: 11. Looked up from germline, CDR1 is SGHKS and CDR2 is YYEKEE (reference sequence). The CDR3 loop reads CASSSHRDRVWNEQFF. The CDR3 coding sequence is TGTGCCAGCAGCTCACACCGGGACAGGGTGTGGAATGAGCAGTTCTTC.

This rearrangement joins TRBV12-3 or TRBV12-4 to TRBJ2-3; tentatively, D is TRBD2 (5 bases). Trimming took off 7 bases at V and 9 bases at J, with 20 bases between the two ends. The length of the CDR3 is 14 residues. For the CDR3, the DNA is TGTGCCAGCACCCTCACCCTATTCGGAGGAACGCAGTATTTT. Translating it yields CASTLTLFGGTQYF.

This clonotype was seen ten or more times. The chain recombines TRBV2 with TRBJ2-3; 9 bases match TRBD2. Looked up from germline, CDR1 is SNHLY and CDR2 is FYNNEI. The CDR3 has 14 amino acids. V dropped 5 bases and J dropped 1; count of bases not matched to a gene: 1. The DNA for the CDR3 is TGTGCCAGCAGTTGGACTAGCGGCACAGATACGCAGTATTTT. Protein product: CASSWTSGTDTQYF. The full variable domain, in which reference TRBV2 and TRBJ2-3 provide the parts outside the CDR3, is EPEVTQTPSHQVTQMGQEVILRCVPISNHLYFYWYRQILGQKVEFLVSFYNNEISEKSEIFDDQFSVERPDGSNFTLKIRSTKLEDSAMYFCASSWTSGTDTQYFGPGTRLTVL.

This clonotype was observed at least ten times. The V and J genes are TRBV5-1 and TRBJ2-7; maybe TRBD1 (7 bases). The CDR3 extends over 14 amino acids. Germline V CDR1 and CDR2: SGHRS, YFSETQ. V was trimmed by 4 bases and J by 3 bases, leaving 14 bases between them. The CDR3 sequence: CASSPGDRVYEQYF. The DNA for the CDR3 is TGCGCCAGCAGCCCGGGGGACAGAGTCTACGAGCAGTACTTC.